This T cell receptor (beta chain) appears in the sequencing data of a study of blood T cell repertoires in COVID-19. Background on the study: COVID-19 samples from acute and convalescent phases originated in the United States, Italy and Spain. PBMCs, B-cell-depleted T cells, or T cells provided the cDNA or gDNA that made up the material.

V lost 3 bases and J lost 4, with 7 bases in between. From germline, CDR1 is MRHNA and CDR2 SNTAGT. The CDR3 extends over 13 amino acids. Study processing details: Reference gene primer amplification gave estimated nucleated cell counts. TCRdb's table, derived via immunoSEQ multiplex PCR, lists solely in-frame clones and lacks some. The DNA gave D and trimming, while V, J and clone size come from that table. The sample records fewer than 250,000 clones, roughly 86% being singletons. This clone was seen a few times. The TCR sequence derives from a man between 45 and 60 years old with acute or convalescent COVID-19. The rearrangement links TRBV6-4 to TRBJ1-5; D remains unclear. Sample: peripheral blood. The CDR3 DNA sequence: TGTGCCAGCAGTGAAGACGGGAATCAGCCCCAGCATTTT. Translated, it gives CASSEDGNQPQHF.